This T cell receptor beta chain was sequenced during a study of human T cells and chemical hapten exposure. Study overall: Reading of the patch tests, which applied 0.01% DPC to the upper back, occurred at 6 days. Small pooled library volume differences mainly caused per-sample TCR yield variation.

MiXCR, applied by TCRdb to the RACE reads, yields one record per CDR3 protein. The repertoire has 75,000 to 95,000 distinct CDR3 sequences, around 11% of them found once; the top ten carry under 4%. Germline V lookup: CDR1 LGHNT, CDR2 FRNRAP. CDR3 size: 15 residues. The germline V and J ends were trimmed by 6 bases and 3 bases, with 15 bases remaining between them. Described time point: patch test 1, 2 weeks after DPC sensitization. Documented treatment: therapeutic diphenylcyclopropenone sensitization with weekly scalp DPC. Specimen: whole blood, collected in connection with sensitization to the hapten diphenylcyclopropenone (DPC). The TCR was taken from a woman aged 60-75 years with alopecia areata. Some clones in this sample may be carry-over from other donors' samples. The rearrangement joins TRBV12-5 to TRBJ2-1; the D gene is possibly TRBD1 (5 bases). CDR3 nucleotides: TGTGCTAGTGGCCTGGGCAGGGCGGACTACAATGAGCAGTTCTTC. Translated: CASGLGRADYNEQFF. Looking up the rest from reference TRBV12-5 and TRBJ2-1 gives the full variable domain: DARVTQTPRHKVTEMGQEVTMRCQPILGHNTVFWYRQTMMQGLELLAYFRNRAPLDDSGMPKDRFSAEMPDATLATLKIQPSEPRDSAVYFCASGLGRADYNEQFFGPGTRLTVL.